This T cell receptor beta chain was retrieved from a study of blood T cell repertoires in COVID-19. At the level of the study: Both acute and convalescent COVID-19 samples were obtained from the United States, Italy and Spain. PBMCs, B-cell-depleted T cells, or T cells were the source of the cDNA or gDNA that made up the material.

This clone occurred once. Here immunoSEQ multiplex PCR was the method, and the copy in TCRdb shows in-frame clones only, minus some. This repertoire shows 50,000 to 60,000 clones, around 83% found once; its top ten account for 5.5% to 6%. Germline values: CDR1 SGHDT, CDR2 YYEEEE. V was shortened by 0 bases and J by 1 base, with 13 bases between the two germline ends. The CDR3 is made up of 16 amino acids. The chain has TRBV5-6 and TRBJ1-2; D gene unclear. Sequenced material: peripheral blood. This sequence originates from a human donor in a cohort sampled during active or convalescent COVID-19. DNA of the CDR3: TGTGCCAGCAGCTTGGAACGGAGTTATATTAACTATGGCTACACCTTC. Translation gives CASSLERSYINYGYTF.